This record covers a single T cell receptor (beta chain). Next came a second PCR, run for about 7 to 12 cycles, which used a sample-barcoded 5' primer along with a J-beta primer mix. TCRdb used MiXCR to reprocess the 5' RACE reads, holding one entry per CDR3 protein. Of around 820,000 distinct CDR3 sequences detected, 25% appear once; the ten largest clones hold under 4%. The data stem from a study of blood T cells in healthy people across ages. V lost 6 bases and J lost 3; bases outside the gene matches: 7. CDR1 and CDR2 from the germline V gene are SEHNR and FQNEAQ (reference sequence). The CDR3 totals 16 residues. These same records also appear under a second study, on T cells of mothers and their children.

This TCR derives from a boy younger than 18 in good health. The V and J genes are TRBV7-9 and TRBJ1-6, with 8 bases fitting TRBD1. Sequenced: blood. This chain's CDR3 is CASSRTDRGYNSPLHF. The CDR3 DNA reads as TGTGCCAGCAGTCGTACTGACAGGGGCTATAATTCACCCCTCCACTTT.